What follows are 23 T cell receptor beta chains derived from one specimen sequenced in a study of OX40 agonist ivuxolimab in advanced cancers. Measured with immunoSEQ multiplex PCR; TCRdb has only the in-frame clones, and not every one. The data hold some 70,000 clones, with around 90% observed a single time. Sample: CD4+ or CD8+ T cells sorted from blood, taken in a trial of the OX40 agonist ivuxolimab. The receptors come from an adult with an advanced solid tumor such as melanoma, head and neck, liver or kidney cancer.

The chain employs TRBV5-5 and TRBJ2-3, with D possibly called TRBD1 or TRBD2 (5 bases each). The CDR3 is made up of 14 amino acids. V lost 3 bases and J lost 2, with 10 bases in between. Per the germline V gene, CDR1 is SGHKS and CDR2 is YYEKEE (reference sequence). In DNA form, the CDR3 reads TGTGCCAGCAGCTGGGACCTCTCCACAGATACGCAGTATTTT. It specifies CASSWDLSTDTQYF.

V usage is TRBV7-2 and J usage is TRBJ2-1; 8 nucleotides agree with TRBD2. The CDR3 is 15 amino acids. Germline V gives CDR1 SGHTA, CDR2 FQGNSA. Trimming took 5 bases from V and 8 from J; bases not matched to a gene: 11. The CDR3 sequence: CASSPTSATWDEQFF. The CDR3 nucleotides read TGTGCCAGCAGCCCGACTAGCGCAACCTGGGATGAGCAGTTCTTC.

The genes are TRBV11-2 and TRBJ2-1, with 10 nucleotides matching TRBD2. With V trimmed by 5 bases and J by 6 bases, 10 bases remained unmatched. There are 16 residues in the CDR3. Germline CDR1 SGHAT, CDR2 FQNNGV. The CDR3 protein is CASSLLGLAGVNEQFF. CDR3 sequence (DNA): TGTGCCAGCAGCCTCCTAGGGCTAGCGGGAGTCAATGAGCAGTTCTTC.

The CDR3 DNA reads as TGCAGTGCGAGCGACAGCTATGGCTACACCTTC. It yields the protein CSASDSYGYTF. J is TRBJ1-2 and V is TRBV20-1, with a possible D match to TRBD1 (5 bases). Germline-derived CDR1 and CDR2 are DFQATT and SNEGSKA (reference sequence). V lost 6 bases to trimming and J lost 4 bases, with 9 bases between them. The CDR3 has 11 amino acids.

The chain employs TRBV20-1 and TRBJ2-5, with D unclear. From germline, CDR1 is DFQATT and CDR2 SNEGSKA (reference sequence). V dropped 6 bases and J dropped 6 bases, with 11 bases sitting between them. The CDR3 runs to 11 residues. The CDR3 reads CSAPQPKTQYF. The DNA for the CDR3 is TGCAGTGCACCGCAGCCTAAGACCCAGTACTTC.

DNA of the CDR3: TGTGCCAGTAGTGTTTCTTGGGGCGGAGGATCAGATACGCAGTATTTT. Amino acids: CASSVSWGGGSDTQYF. V is TRBV19 and J is TRBJ2-3; D may match TRBD1 or TRBD2 (5 bases each). CDR3 length: 16 amino acids. Trimming stripped 5 bases from V and 4 bases from J, with 19 bases between. Looked up from germline, CDR1 is LNHDA and CDR2 is SQIVND (reference sequence). Using reference TRBV19 and TRBJ2-3 for the parts outside the CDR3, the full variable domain is DGGITQSPKYLFRKEGQNVTLSCEQNLNHDAMYWYRQDPGQGLRLIYYSQIVNDFQKGDIAEGYSVSREKKESFPLTVTSAQKNPTAFYLCASSVSWGGGSDTQYFGPGTRLTVL.

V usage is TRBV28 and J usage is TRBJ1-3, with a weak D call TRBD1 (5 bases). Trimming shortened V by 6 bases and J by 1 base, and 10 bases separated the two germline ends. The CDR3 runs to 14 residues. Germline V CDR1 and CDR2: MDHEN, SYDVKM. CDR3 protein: CASSPPGSGNTIYF. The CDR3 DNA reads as TGTGCCAGCAGCCCCCCAGGGTCTGGAAACACCATATATTTT. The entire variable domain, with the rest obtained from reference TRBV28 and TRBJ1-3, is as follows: DVKVTQSSRYLVKRTGEKVFLECVQDMDHENMFWYRQDPGLGLRLIYFSYDVKMKEKGDIPEGYSVSREKKERFSLILESASTNQTSMYLCASSPPGSGNTIYFGEGSWLTVV.

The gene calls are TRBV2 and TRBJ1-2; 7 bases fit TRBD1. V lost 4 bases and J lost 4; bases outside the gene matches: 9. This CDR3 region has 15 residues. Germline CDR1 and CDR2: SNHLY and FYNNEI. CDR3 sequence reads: CASSGQGWGIYGYTF. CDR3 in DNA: TGTGCCAGCAGTGGACAGGGCTGGGGGATCTATGGCTACACCTTC. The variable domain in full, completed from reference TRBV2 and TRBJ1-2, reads EPEVTQTPSHQVTQMGQEVILRCVPISNHLYFYWYRQILGQKVEFLVSFYNNEISEKSEIFDDQFSVERPDGSNFTLKIRSTKLEDSAMYFCASSGQGWGIYGYTFGSGTRLTVV.

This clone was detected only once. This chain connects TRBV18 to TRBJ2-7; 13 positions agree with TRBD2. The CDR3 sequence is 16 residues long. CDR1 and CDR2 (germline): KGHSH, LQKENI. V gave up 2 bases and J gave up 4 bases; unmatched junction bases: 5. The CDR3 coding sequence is TGTGCCAGCTCACCAACTAGCGGGAGGGCCGAGTACGAGCAGTACTTC. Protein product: CASSPTSGRAEYEQYF.

In DNA form, the CDR3 reads TGTGCCAGCAGCCCATCCAGGGCGAGTATCTACGAGCAGTACTTC. Amino acid sequence: CASSPSRASIYEQYF. The chain uses TRBV11-1 and TRBJ2-7, with a tentative D call TRBD1 (5 bases). With 5 bases removed from V and 3 bases from J, the gap between germline ends came to 17 bases. The CDR3 sequence is 15 residues long. Looked up from germline, CDR1 is SGHAT and CDR2 is FQDESV (reference sequence).

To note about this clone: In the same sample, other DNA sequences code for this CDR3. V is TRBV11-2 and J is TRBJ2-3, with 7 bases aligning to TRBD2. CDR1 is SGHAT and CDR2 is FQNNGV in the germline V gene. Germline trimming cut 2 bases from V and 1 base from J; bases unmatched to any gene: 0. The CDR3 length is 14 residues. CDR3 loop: CASSLSGGTDTQYF. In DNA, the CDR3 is TGTGCCAGCAGCTTAAGCGGGGGCACAGATACGCAGTATTTT. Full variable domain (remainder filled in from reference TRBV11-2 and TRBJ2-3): EAGVAQSPRYKIIEKRQSVAFWCNPISGHATLYWYQQILGQGPKLLIQFQNNGVVDDSQLPKDRFSAERLKGVDSTLKIQPAKLEDSAVYLCASSLSGGTDTQYFGPGTRLTVL.

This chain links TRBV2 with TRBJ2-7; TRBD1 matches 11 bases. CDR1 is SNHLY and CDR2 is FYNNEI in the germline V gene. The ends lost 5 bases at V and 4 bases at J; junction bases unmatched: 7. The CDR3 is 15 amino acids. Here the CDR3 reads CASSLFRDRGYEQYF. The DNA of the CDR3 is TGTGCCAGCAGTCTCTTCCGGGACAGGGGGTACGAGCAGTACTTC.

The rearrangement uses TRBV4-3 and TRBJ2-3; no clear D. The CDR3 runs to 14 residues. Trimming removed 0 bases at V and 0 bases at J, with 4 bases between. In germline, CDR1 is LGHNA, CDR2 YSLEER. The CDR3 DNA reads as TGCGCCAGCAGCCAAGAAGGAAGCACAGATACGCAGTATTTT. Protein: CASSQEGSTDTQYF.

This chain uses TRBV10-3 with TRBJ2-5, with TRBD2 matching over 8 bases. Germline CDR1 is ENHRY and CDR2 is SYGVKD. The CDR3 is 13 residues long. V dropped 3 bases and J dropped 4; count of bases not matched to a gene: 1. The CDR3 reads CAISDTSGETQYF. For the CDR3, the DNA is TGTGCCATCAGTGACACTAGCGGAGAGACCCAGTACTTC.

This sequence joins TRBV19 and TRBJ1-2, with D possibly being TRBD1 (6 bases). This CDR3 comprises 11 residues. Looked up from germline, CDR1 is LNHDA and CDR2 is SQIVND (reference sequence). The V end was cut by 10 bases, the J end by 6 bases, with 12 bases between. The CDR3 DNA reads TGTGCCACCGAAACAGGGAATGGCTACACCTTC. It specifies CATETGNGYTF.

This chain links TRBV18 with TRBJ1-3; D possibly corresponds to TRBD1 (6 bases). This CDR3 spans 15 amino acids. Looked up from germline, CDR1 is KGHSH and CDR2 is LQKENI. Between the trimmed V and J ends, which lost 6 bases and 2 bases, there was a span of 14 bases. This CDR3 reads CASSRSGQTGNTIYF. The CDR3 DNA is TGTGCCAGCTCGCGATCCGGACAGACTGGAAACACCATATATTTT.

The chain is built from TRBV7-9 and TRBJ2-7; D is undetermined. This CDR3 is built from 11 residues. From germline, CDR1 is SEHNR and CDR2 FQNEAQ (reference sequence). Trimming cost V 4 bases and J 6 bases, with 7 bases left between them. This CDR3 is CASSWGSEQYF. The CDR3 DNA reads TGTGCCAGCAGCTGGGGATCCGAGCAGTACTTC.

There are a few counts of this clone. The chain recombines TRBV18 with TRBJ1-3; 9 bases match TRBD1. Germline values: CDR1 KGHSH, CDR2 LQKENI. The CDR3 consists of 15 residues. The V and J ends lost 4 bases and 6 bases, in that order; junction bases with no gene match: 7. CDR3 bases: TGTGCCAGCTCACAAGGGACAGGGACGGTAAACACCATATATTTT. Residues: CASSQGTGTVNTIYF.

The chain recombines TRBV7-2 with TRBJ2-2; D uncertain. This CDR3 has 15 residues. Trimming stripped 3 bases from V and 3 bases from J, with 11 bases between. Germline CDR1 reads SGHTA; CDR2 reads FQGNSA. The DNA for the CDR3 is TGTGCCAGCAGCTTGGCCGCATCAGACACCGGGGAGCTGTTTTTT. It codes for CASSLAASDTGELFF. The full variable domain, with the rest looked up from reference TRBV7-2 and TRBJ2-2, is GAGVSQSPSNKVTEKGKDVELRCDPISGHTALYWYRQSLGQGLEFLIYFQGNSAPDKSGLPSDRFSAERTGGSVSTLTIQRTQQEDSAVYLCASSLAASDTGELFFGEGSRLTVL.

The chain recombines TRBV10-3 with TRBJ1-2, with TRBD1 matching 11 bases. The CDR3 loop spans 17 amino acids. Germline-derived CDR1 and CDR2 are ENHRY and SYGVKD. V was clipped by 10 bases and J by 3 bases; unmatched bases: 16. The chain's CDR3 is CATRTGTGGYSDYGYTF. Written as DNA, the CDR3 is TGTGCCACCCGAACCGGGACAGGGGGTTACAGTGACTATGGCTACACCTTC.

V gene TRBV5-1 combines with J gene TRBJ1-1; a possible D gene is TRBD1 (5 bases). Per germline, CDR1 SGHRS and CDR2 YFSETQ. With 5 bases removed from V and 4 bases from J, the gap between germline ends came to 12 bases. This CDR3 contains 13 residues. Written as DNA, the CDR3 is TGCGCCAGCAGGGGGGTTGAGGGCACTGAAGCTTTCTTT. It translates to CASRGVEGTEAFF. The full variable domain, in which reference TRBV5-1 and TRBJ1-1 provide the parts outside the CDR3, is KAGVTQTPRYLIKTRGQQVTLSCSPISGHRSVSWYQQTPGQGLQFLFEYFSETQRNKGNFPGRFSGRQFSNSRSEMNVSTLELGDSALYLCASRGVEGTEAFFGQGTRLTVV.

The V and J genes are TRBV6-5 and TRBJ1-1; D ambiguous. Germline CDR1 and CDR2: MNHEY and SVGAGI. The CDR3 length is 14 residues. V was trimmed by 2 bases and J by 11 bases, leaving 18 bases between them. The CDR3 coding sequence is TGTGCCAGCAGTTACGTCGGGCACGCCTCGGGGGCTTTCTTT. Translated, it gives CASSYVGHASGAFF.

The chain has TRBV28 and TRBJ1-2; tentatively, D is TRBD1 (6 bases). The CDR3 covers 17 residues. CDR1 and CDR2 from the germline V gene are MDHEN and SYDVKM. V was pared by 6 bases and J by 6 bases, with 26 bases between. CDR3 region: CASSSSTRQDSLNGYTF. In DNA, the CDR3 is TGTGCCAGCAGCTCCTCCACCCGACAGGACAGCTTAAATGGCTACACCTTC.